These 23 T cell receptor beta chains were sequenced from one sample in a study of T cells after yellow fever vaccination. TCRdb reprocessed the 5' RACE reads with MiXCR, giving one entry per CDR3 protein. The profile shows some 350,000 distinct CDR3 sequences, approximately 4.2% of them singletons. The source was PBMCs, collected 5 days after the yellow fever booster vaccination. The receptor source for this set is a man in his late teens or twenties who received the YFV17D yellow fever vaccine.

The chain is built from TRBV5-5 and TRBJ2-3, with a possible D match to TRBD2 (6 bases). Germline CDR1 reads SGHKS; CDR2 reads YYEKEE (reference sequence). Trimming took off 4 bases at V and 11 bases at J, with 17 bases between the two ends. The CDR3 has 13 amino acids. The CDR3 here is CASSEGTGIVQYF. The DNA for the CDR3 is TGTGCCAGCAGCGAGGGGACTGGGATCGTGCAGTATTTT.

This clonotype was found many times. The V gene is TRBV12-3 or TRBV12-4, the J gene TRBJ1-1; tentatively, D is TRBD1 (5 bases). Trimming removed 3 bases from V and 2 bases from J, with 10 bases in between. The CDR3 runs 14 residues. The CDR3 nucleotides are TGTGCCAGCAGTTTGGACAACGTTAACACTGAAGCTTTCTTT. Its translation is CASSLDNVNTEAFF.

This clonotype was recorded many times. This chain joins TRBV3-1 and TRBJ2-4; TRBD2 agrees at 9 bases. Trimming removed 4 bases from V and 15 bases from J; junction bases left unmatched: 19. The CDR3 has 16 residues. Per the germline V gene, CDR1 is LGHDT and CDR2 is YNNKEL (reference sequence). CDR3 sequence: CASSRAAVSSGDPLYF. CDR3 DNA: TGTGCCAGCAGCCGAGCGGCGGTGTCTAGCGGGGACCCCTTGTACTTC.

This sequence joins TRBV6-1 and TRBJ2-3; D unclear. The ends were cut back, 3 bases at V and 9 bases at J, with 7 bases in the middle. The CDR3 sequence is 11 residues long. From germline, CDR1 is MNHNS and CDR2 SASEGT. This CDR3 reads CASSDEITQYF. CDR3 bases: TGTGCCAGCAGTGATGAGATAACGCAGTATTTT.

This clonotype was detected a few times. The V and J genes are TRBV29-1 and TRBJ2-5; 7 nucleotides align to TRBD2. Germline V CDR1 and CDR2: SQVTM, ANQGSEA. CDR3 length equals 15 residues. V was pared by 0 bases and J by 2 bases, with 6 bases of the junction left unmatched. The CDR3 here is CSVEEGRGNQETQYF. The DNA of the CDR3 is TGCAGCGTTGAAGAAGGGCGGGGGAATCAAGAGACCCAGTACTTC.

The V and J genes are TRBV6-5 and TRBJ2-7; 8 nucleotides align to TRBD1. The germline CDR1 and CDR2 sequences are MNHEY and SVGAGI. Losses at the gene ends were 6 bases for V and 5 bases for J; bases not matched to a gene: 12. The length of the CDR3 is 15 residues. CDR3 sequence: CASRPTTGGPDEQYV. CDR3 in DNA: TGTGCCAGCAGGCCCACCACAGGGGGGCCCGACGAGCAGTACGTC.

This clonotype was observed a handful of times. The chain links TRBV5-1 to TRBJ2-5, with D possibly TRBD2 on 7 matching bases. From germline, CDR1 is SGHRS and CDR2 YFSETQ. V lost 8 bases and J 4 bases, leaving 24 bases between the germline ends. This CDR3 region has 16 residues. CDR3: CASSEGGEASGETQYF. CDR3 sequence (DNA): TGCGCCAGTTCGGAAGGGGGGGAGGCCTCCGGAGAGACCCAGTACTTC.

This clonotype was seen repeatedly, ten times or more. V usage is TRBV25-1 and J usage is TRBJ2-1; 8 positions match TRBD2. Germline CDR1 MGHDK, CDR2 SYGVNS. The length of the CDR3 is 17 residues. Trimming cost V 1 base and J 5 bases; bases outside gene matches: 10. The CDR3 sequence: CASSELVGGGPHNEQFF. The CDR3 DNA is TGTGCCAGCAGTGAATTGGTAGGCGGGGGGCCTCACAATGAGCAGTTCTTC.

The rearrangement joins TRBV6-1 to TRBJ2-6; 8 bases are shared with TRBD1. Germline loops: CDR1 MNHNS, CDR2 SASEGT. After removal of 7 bases from V and 2 bases from J, the junction contained 7 bases not matched to a gene. This CDR3 contains 16 residues. The CDR3 DNA is TGTGCCAGCACCAAGGACAGGGCGGCTGGGGCCAACGTCCTGACTTTC. Encoded protein: CASTKDRAAGANVLTF.

This clonotype was recorded many times. The chain is built from TRBV12-3 or TRBV12-4 and TRBJ2-2; 9 nucleotides agree with TRBD1. The CDR3 contains 17 residues. Trimming removed 6 bases from V and 4 bases from J; junction bases left unmatched: 12. CDR3 in amino acids: CASRKLSTGGITGELFF. The CDR3 region has the DNA TGTGCCAGCAGAAAACTCTCGACAGGGGGTATCACCGGGGAGCTGTTTTTT.

The sample holds many counts of this clonotype. The genes are TRBV6-5 and TRBJ1-6; a weak D match, TRBD1 (5 bases). The V and J ends lost 4 bases and 11 bases respectively, with 18 bases between them. The CDR3 spans 15 residues. Germline V lookup: CDR1 MNHEY, CDR2 SVGAGI. The CDR3 here is CASSFGAYDRAPLHF. CDR3 nucleotides: TGTGCCAGCAGTTTCGGGGCTTACGACCGCGCACCCCTCCACTTT.

Ten or more counts support this clonotype. The chain combines TRBV5-1 with TRBJ2-5, with D possibly matching TRBD1 (6 bases). V was trimmed by 0 bases and J by 4 bases, leaving 16 bases between them. The CDR3 totals 16 residues. Germline V gene sequence: CDR1 SGHRS, CDR2 YFSETQ. The CDR3 here is CASSLVPQGKRETQYF. Written as DNA, the CDR3 is TGCGCCAGCAGCTTGGTGCCGCAGGGGAAGCGAGAGACCCAGTACTTC.

In this sample, this clonotype turned up a few times. This chain connects TRBV5-1 to TRBJ2-2; 11 bases fit TRBD1. The length of the CDR3 is 15 residues. V was clipped by 4 bases and J by 7 bases; unmatched bases: 6. Germline CDR1 is SGHRS and CDR2 is YFSETQ. CDR3 protein: CASSTGQGAIGELFF. CDR3 DNA sequence: TGCGCCAGCAGCACCGGACAGGGGGCGATCGGGGAGCTGTTTTTT.

This clonotype has only a few counts. This chain joins TRBV15 and TRBJ2-3; 16 bases match TRBD2. The CDR3 runs to 16 residues. Germline CDR1 LNHNV, CDR2 YYDKDF (reference sequence). Trimming at V came to 5 bases and at J to 5 bases, leaving 4 bases not matched to a gene. The CDR3 loop is CATSVGLAGGQDTQYF. CDR3 sequence (DNA): TGTGCCACCAGCGTGGGACTAGCGGGGGGGCAAGATACGCAGTATTTT.

This clonotype has a handful of counts. The V call is TRBV27, the J call TRBJ2-7, with D unresolved. Trimming removed 0 bases at V and 9 bases at J, with 18 bases between. This CDR3 spans 15 amino acids. Per germline, CDR1 MNHEY and CDR2 SMNVEV (reference sequence). Here the CDR3 reads CASSLSAGFAFRQYF. The DNA for the CDR3 is TGTGCCAGCAGTTTATCCGCCGGGTTCGCTTTTCGGCAGTACTTC.

The chain recombines TRBV14 with TRBJ1-5; D not resolved. Trimming removed 2 bases at V and 0 bases at J, with 5 bases between. The V gene's germline CDR1 is SGHDN and CDR2 FVKESK. The CDR3 is 14 residues long. The CDR3 here is CASSQRGSNQPQHF. The CDR3 nucleotides read TGTGCCAGCAGCCAACGCGGTAGCAATCAGCCCCAGCATTTT.

This clonotype was detected ten times or more. The chain combines TRBV7-2 with TRBJ2-7; D remains unclear. The CDR3 runs 14 residues. From germline, CDR1 is SGHTA and CDR2 FQGNSA. Trimming left V 1 base short and J 2 bases short, with 9 bases between. The CDR3 reads CASSLGLDAYEQYF. The CDR3 region has the DNA TGTGCCAGCAGCTTAGGATTGGACGCCTACGAGCAGTACTTC.

This clonotype was detected only a few times. V usage is TRBV12-2 and J usage is TRBJ2-3. TRBV12-2 is an annotated pseudogene. The CDR3 runs to 14 residues. CDR3 loop: CASRLSKYTDTQYF. DNA for the CDR3: TGTGCAAGTCGCTTATCAAAATACACAGATACGCAGTATTTT.

The rearrangement joins TRBV3-1 to TRBJ1-1; the D is unclear. CDR3 length: 13 residues. CDR1 is LGHDT, CDR2 YNNKEL, per germline (reference sequence). V was trimmed by 2 bases and J by 8 bases, leaving 12 bases between them. The CDR3 sequence is CASSQRADLEAFF. Here the CDR3 DNA reads TGTGCCAGCAGCCAACGGGCGGACCTCGAAGCTTTCTTT.

This clonotype was recorded many times. The chain employs TRBV27 and TRBJ1-1; no reliable D call. Germline values: CDR1 MNHEY, CDR2 SMNVEV (reference sequence). Deletions cut 3 bases from V and 1 base from J, with 6 bases between. CDR3 length equals 13 residues. The DNA of the CDR3 is TGTGCCAGCAGTTTGATGTCGAACACTGAAGCTTTCTTT. Amino acid sequence: CASSLMSNTEAFF.

V gene TRBV7-9 combines with J gene TRBJ2-7; tentatively, D is TRBD1 (5 bases). From germline, CDR1 is SEHNR and CDR2 FQNEAQ (reference sequence). The CDR3 covers 13 residues. Between the trimmed V and J ends, which lost 5 bases and 2 bases, there was a span of 10 bases. The CDR3 sequence is CASSQTEAYEQYF. For the CDR3, the DNA is TGTGCCAGCAGCCAGACAGAAGCCTACGAGCAGTACTTC.

The V gene is TRBV6-5, the J gene TRBJ2-7, with 13 bases that match TRBD2. The CDR3 spans 14 residues. The trim removed 4 bases at V and 6 bases at J, leaving 3 bases unmatched. CDR1 is MNHEY and CDR2 is SVGAGI in the germline V gene. The CDR3, as DNA: TGTGCCAGCAGTTCCTGGACTAGCGGGGGCGAGCAGTACTTC. This sequence encodes CASSSWTSGGEQYF.

This clonotype came up a few times. V gene TRBV6-2 or TRBV6-3 combines with J gene TRBJ2-3; 8 bases fit TRBD1. Germline values: CDR1 MNHEY, CDR2 SVGEGT. J was trimmed by 5 bases and V by 6 bases; bases with no gene match: 4. The CDR3 sequence is 13 residues long. The chain's CDR3 is CASRRTGKDTQYF. For the CDR3, the DNA is TGTGCCAGCAGGAGGACAGGGAAAGATACGCAGTATTTT.